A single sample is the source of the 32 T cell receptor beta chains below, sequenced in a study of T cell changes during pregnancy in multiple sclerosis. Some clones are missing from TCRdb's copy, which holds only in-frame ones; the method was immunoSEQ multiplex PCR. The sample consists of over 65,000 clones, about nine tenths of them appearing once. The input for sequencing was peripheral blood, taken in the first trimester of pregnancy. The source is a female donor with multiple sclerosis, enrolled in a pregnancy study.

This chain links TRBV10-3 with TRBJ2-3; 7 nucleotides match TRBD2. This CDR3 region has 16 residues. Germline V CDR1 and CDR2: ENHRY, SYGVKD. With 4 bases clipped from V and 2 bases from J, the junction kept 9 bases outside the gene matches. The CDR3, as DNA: TGTGCCATCAGTGGGGAGGCTAGCGGAAACACAGATACGCAGTATTTT. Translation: CAISGEASGNTDTQYF.

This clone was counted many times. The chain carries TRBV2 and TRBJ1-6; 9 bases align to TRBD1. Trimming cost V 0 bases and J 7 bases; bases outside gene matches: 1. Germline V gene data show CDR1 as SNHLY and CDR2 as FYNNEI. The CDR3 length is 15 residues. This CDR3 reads CASSEAGTGNSPLHF. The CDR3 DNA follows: TGTGCCAGCAGTGAAGCCGGGACAGGGAATTCACCCCTCCACTTT.

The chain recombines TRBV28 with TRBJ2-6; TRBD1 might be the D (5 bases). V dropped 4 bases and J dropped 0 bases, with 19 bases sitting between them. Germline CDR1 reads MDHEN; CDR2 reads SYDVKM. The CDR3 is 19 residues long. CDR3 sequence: CASSYIWTPNTSGANVLTF. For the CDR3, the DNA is TGTGCCAGCAGTTACATCTGGACACCCAATACCTCTGGGGCCAACGTCCTGACTTTC.

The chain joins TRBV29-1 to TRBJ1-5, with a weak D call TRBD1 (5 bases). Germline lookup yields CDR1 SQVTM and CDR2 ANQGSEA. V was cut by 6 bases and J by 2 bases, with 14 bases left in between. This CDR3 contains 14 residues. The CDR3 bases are TGCAGCGTCCATATCAGGGATGGCAATCAGCCCCAGCATTTT. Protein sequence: CSVHIRDGNQPQHF.

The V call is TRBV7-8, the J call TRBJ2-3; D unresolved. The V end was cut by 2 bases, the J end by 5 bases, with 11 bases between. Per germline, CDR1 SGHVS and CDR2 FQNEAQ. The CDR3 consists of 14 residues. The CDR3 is CASSLTRTLDTQYF. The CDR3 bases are TGTGCCAGCAGCTTAACGCGTACTCTAGATACGCAGTATTTT.

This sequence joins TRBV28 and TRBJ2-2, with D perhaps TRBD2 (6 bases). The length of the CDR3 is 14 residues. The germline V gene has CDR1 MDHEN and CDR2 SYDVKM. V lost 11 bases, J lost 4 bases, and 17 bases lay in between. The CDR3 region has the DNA TGTGCCTGTTGGGGCGGGATAAGCACCGGGGAGCTGTTTTTT. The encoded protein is CACWGGISTGELFF.

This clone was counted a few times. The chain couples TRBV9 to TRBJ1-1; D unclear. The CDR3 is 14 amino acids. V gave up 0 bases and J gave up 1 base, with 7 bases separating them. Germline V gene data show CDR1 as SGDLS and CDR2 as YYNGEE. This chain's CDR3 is CASSVAAGNTEAFF. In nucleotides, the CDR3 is TGTGCCAGCAGCGTAGCTGCGGGGAACACTGAAGCTTTCTTT.

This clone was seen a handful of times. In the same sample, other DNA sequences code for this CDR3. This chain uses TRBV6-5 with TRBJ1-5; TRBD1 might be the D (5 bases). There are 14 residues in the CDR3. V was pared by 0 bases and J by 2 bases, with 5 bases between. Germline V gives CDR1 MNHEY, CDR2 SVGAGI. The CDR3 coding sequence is TGTGCCAGCAGTTACTCAGGGGGCAATCAGCCCCAGCATTTT. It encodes CASSYSGGNQPQHF.

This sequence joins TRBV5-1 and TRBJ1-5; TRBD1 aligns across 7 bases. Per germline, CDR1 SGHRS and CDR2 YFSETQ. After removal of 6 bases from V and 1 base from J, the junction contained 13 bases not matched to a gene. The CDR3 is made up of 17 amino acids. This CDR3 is CASNAGTAKPSNQPQHF. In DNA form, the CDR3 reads TGCGCCAGCAACGCCGGGACAGCTAAACCCAGCAATCAGCCCCAGCATTTT.

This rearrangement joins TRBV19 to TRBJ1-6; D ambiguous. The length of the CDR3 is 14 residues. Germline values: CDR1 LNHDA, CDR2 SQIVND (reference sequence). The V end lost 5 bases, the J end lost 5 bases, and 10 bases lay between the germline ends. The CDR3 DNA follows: TGTGCCAGTAGTCCGGGAGGAAATAATTCACCCCTCCACTTT. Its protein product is CASSPGGNNSPLHF.

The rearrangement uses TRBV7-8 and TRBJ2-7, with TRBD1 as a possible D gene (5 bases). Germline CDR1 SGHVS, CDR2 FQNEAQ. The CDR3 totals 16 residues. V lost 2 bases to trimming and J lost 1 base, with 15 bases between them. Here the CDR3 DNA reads TGTGCCAGCAGCTTAAAGGGGCCACTTTTTTCCTACGAGCAGTACTTC. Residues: CASSLKGPLFSYEQYF.

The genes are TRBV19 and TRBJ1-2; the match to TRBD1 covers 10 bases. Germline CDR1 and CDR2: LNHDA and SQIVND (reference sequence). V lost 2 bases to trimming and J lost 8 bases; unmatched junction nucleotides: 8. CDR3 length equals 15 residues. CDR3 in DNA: TGTGCCAGTAGTATAACCGCCGGGACAGGGGACGGCTACACCTTC. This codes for CASSITAGTGDGYTF.

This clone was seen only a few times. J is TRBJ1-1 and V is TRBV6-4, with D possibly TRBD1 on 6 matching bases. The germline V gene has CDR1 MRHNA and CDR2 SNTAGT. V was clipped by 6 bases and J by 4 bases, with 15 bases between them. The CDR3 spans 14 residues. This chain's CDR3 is CASRARGAGTEAFF. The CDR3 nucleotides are TGTGCCAGCAGAGCCAGGGGCGCCGGCACTGAAGCTTTCTTT.

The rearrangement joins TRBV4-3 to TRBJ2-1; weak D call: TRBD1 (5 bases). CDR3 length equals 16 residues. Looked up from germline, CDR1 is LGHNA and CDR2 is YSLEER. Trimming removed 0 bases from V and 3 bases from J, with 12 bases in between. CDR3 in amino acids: CASSQDLDQGYNEQFF. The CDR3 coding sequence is TGCGCCAGCAGCCAAGATCTAGACCAGGGCTACAATGAGCAGTTCTTC.

The CDR3 DNA sequence: TGTGCCAGCAGCTTAAGTGGCAGGGGGACCGGGGAGCTGTTTTTT. Its protein is CASSLSGRGTGELFF. This chain uses TRBV7-3 with TRBJ2-2; 7 bases fit TRBD1. With 1 base clipped from V and 5 bases from J, the junction kept 4 bases outside the gene matches. Per germline, CDR1 SGHTA and CDR2 FQGTGA. The length of the CDR3 is 15 residues.

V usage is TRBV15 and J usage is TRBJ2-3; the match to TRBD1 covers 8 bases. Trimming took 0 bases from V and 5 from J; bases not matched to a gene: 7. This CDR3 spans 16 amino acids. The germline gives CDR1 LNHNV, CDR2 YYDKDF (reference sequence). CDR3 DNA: TGTGCCACCAGCAGAGAGCCGACAGGGGAAGTAGATACGCAGTATTTT. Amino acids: CATSREPTGEVDTQYF.

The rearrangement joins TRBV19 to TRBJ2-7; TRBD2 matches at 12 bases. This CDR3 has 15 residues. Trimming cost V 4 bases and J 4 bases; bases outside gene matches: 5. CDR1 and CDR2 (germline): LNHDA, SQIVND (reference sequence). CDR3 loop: CASSTPTSGSYEQYF. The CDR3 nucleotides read TGTGCCAGTAGTACGCCGACTAGCGGGAGTTACGAGCAGTACTTC. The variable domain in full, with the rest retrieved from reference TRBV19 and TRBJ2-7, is DGGITQSPKYLFRKEGQNVTLSCEQNLNHDAMYWYRQDPGQGLRLIYYSQIVNDFQKGDIAEGYSVSREKKESFPLTVTSAQKNPTAFYLCASSTPTSGSYEQYFGPGTRLTVT.

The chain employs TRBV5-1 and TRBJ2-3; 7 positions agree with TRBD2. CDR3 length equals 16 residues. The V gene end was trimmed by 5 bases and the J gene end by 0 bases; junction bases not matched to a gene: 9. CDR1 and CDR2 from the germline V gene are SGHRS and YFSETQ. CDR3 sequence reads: CASSPNLAASTDTQYF. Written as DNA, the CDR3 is TGCGCCAGCAGTCCCAACCTAGCGGCGAGCACAGATACGCAGTATTTT.

Here the CDR3 DNA reads TGTGCCTGGAGTCCAACAGGACCAGAGACCCAGTACTTC. Its protein product is CAWSPTGPETQYF. The chain combines TRBV30 with TRBJ2-5; possible D gene TRBD1, 5 bases. V was clipped by 2 bases and J by 4 bases, with 11 bases between them. Germline V lookup: CDR1 GTSNPN, CDR2 SVGIG (reference sequence). The CDR3 contains 13 residues.

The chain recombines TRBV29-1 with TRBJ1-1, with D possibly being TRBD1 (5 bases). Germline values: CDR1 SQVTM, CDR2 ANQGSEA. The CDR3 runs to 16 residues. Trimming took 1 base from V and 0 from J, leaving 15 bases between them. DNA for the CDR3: TGCAGCGTTGAAGGTATTAGTGGGGCGGTGAACACTGAAGCTTTCTTT. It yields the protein CSVEGISGAVNTEAFF.

Written as DNA, the CDR3 is TGTGCCAGCAGCTTTGGACTAGCGGGGAACGGAGAGACCCAGTACTTC. This translates into CASSFGLAGNGETQYF. This chain joins TRBV5-6 and TRBJ2-5; TRBD2 agrees at 12 bases. CDR1 is SGHDT, CDR2 YYEEEE, per germline. CDR3 size: 16 residues. Losses at the gene ends were 2 bases for V and 4 bases for J; bases not matched to a gene: 6.

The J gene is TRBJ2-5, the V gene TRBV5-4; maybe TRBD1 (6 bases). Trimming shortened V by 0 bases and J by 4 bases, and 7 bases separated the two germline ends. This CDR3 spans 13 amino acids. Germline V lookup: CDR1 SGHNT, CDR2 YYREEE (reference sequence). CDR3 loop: CASSLVGAETQYF. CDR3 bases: TGTGCCAGCAGCTTGGTGGGGGCAGAGACCCAGTACTTC.

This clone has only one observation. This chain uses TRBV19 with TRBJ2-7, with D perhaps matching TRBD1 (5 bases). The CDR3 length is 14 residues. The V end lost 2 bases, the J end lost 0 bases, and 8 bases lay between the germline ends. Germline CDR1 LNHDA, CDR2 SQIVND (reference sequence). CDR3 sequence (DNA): TGTGCCAGTAGTATAAGGGGATACTCCTACGAGCAGTACTTC. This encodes CASSIRGYSYEQYF.

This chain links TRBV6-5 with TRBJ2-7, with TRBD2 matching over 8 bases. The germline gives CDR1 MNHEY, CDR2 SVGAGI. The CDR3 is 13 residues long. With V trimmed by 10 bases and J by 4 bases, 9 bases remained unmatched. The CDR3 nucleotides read TGTGCCACCGGGGGGGACCCAGGGTACGAGCAGTACTTC. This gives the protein CATGGDPGYEQYF.

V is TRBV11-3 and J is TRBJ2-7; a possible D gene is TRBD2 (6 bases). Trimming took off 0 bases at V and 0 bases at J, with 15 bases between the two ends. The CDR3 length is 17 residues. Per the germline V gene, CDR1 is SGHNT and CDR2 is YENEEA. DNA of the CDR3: TGTGCCAGCAGCTTAGATTGGGGACGGGAGAGCTCCTACGAGCAGTACTTC. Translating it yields CASSLDWGRESSYEQYF.

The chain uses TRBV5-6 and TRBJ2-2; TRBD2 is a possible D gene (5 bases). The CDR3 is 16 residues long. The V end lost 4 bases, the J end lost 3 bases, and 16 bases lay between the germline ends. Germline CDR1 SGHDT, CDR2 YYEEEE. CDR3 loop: CASSVDFPYDTGELFF. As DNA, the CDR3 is TGTGCCAGCAGCGTGGACTTCCCCTATGACACCGGGGAGCTGTTTTTT.

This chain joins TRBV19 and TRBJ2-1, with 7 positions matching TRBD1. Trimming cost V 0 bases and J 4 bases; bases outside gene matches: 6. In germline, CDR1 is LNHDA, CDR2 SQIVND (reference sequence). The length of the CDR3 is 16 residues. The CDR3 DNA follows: TGTGCCAGTAGTATAGAGCCGGGACAGAGTTACAATGAGCAGTTCTTC. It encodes CASSIEPGQSYNEQFF.

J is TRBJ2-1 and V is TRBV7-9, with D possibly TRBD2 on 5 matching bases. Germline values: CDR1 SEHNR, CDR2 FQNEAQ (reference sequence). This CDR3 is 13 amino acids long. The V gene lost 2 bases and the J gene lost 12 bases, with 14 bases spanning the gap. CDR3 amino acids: CASSLTSGLGQFF. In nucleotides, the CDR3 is TGTGCCAGCAGCTTAACGTCCGGACTGGGGCAGTTCTTC.

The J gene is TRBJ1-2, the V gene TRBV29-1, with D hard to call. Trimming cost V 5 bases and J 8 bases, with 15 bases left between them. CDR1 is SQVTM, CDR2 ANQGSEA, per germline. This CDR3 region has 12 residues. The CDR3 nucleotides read TGCAGCGTTCGTGTTCCCCGGGAGGGCTACACCTTC. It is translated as CSVRVPREGYTF.

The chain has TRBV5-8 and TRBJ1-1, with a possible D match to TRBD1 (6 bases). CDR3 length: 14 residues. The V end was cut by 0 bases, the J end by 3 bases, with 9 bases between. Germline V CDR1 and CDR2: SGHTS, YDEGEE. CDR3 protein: CASSLGQAYTEAFF. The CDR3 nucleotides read TGTGCCAGCAGCTTGGGACAGGCTTACACTGAAGCTTTCTTT.

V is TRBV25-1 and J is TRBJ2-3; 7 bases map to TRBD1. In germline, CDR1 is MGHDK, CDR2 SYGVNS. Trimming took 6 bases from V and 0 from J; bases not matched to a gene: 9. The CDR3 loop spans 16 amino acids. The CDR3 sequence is CASSPTDRASTDTQYF. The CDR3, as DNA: TGTGCCAGCAGCCCCACCGACAGGGCAAGCACAGATACGCAGTATTTT.

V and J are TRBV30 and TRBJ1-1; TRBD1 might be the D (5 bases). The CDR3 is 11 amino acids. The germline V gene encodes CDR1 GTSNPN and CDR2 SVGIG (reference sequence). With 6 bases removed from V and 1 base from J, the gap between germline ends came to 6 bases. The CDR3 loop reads CACQGNTEAFF. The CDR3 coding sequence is TGTGCCTGTCAGGGGAACACTGAAGCTTTCTTT.